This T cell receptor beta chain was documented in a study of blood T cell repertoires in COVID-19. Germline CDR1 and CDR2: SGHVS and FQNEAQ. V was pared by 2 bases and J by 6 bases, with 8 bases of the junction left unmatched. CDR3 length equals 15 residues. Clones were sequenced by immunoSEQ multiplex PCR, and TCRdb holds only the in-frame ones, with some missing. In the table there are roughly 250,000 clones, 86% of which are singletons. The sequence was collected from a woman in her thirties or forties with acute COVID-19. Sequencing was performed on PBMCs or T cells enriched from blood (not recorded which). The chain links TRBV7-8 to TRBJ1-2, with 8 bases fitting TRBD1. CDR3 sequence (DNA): TGTGCCAGCAGCTTACCCCCCTCAGGGGGCGATGGCTACACCTTC. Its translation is CASSLPPSGGDGYTF.